The 26 T cell receptor beta chains given below trace back to one sample, sequenced in a study of shared clonotypes between healthy human individuals. TCRdb keeps only in-frame clones here, not all; method: immunoSEQ multiplex PCR. There are 2 million to 2.5 million clones in the sample; 85% to 95% occur only once, and about 0.37% lies in the top ten. Sequencing was carried out using naive CD4+ T cells from PBMCs. Subset denoted: CD45RA+ positively selected. The receptors shown here come from a man aged 18 to 29 in good health. Some clones in this sample may be carry-over from other donors' samples.

This chain links TRBV5-6 with TRBJ1-2, with D hard to call. Trimming left V 0 bases short and J 4 bases short, with 10 bases between. The length of the CDR3 is 14 residues. The germline CDR1 and CDR2 sequences are SGHDT and YYEEEE. For the CDR3, the DNA is TGTGCCAGCAGCTTGGCTGAGCGGCTCTATGGCTACACCTTC. Its protein is CASSLAERLYGYTF.

The chain joins TRBV28 to TRBJ1-1; D gene unclear. V lost 1 base and J 5 bases, leaving 14 bases between the germline ends. This CDR3 region has 15 residues. Germline loops: CDR1 MDHEN, CDR2 SYDVKM. CDR3 coding DNA: TGTGCCAGCAGTTTATCCTCCGCCTCTTCTACTGAAGCTTTCTTT. This translates into CASSLSSASSTEAFF.

This clone was counted between two and nine times. This chain links TRBV7-2 with TRBJ1-1; D is unclear. Germline values: CDR1 SGHTA, CDR2 FQGNSA. V shed 5 bases and J shed 4 bases, with 11 bases lying between them. The CDR3 extends over 13 amino acids. The CDR3 DNA is TGTGCCAGCAGCCCCTTGTGGGGCACTGAAGCTTTCTTT. Translation: CASSPLWGTEAFF. Using reference TRBV7-2 and TRBJ1-1 for the parts outside the CDR3, the full variable domain is GAGVSQSPSNKVTEKGKDVELRCDPISGHTALYWYRQSLGQGLEFLIYFQGNSAPDKSGLPSDRFSAERTGGSVSTLTIQRTQQEDSAVYLCASSPLWGTEAFFGQGTRLTVV.

The J gene is TRBJ2-3, the V gene TRBV5-1; the match to TRBD1 covers 7 bases. The CDR3 consists of 15 residues. The germline V gene has CDR1 SGHRS and CDR2 YFSETQ. V trimming: 7 bases; J trimming: 2 bases; junction bases outside the gene matches: 10. This CDR3 reads CASQGQSTNTDTQYF. The CDR3 DNA reads as TGCGCCAGCCAGGGACAGTCCACTAACACAGATACGCAGTATTTT.

The gene calls are TRBV5-1 and TRBJ1-1; the D is unclear. CDR1 is SGHRS, CDR2 YFSETQ, per germline. V shed 0 bases and J shed 7 bases, with 10 bases lying between them. This CDR3 spans 13 amino acids. The CDR3 coding sequence is TGCGCCAGCAGCTTGGATCGGCCGGATGAAGCTTTCTTT. Translated: CASSLDRPDEAFF.

The chain is built from TRBV25-1 and TRBJ2-1, with 8 bases lining up with TRBD2. The junction had 9 bases not matched to a gene; V was cut back by 3 bases and J by 2 bases. The CDR3 has 17 residues. CDR1 and CDR2 from the germline V gene are MGHDK and SYGVNS. The CDR3 sequence: CASSDLAGTRPYNEQFF. The CDR3, as DNA: TGTGCCAGCAGTGATCTCGCCGGGACTAGACCCTACAATGAGCAGTTCTTC.

This rearrangement joins TRBV6-1 to TRBJ1-5, with D possibly TRBD1 on 5 matching bases. Trimming cost V 5 bases and J 6 bases, with 14 bases left between them. The germline CDR1 and CDR2 sequences are MNHNS and SASEGT. The CDR3 is 14 amino acids. The CDR3 loop reads CASSTTREGQPQHF. The CDR3 bases are TGTGCCAGCAGTACGACCAGGGAGGGTCAGCCCCAGCATTTT.

This rearrangement joins TRBV28 to TRBJ2-4, with D possibly being TRBD2 (5 bases). The V gene lost 7 bases and the J gene lost 0 bases, with 13 bases spanning the gap. The germline V gene has CDR1 MDHEN and CDR2 SYDVKM. This CDR3 has 15 amino acids. The CDR3 spells CASTAGELAKNIQYF. CDR3 nucleotides: TGTGCCAGCACCGCCGGGGAATTAGCCAAAAACATTCAGTACTTC.

This clone came up once. The chain uses TRBV28 and TRBJ2-7; 8 bases fit TRBD1. Germline V lookup: CDR1 MDHEN, CDR2 SYDVKM. Germline trimming cut 11 bases from V and 3 bases from J; bases unmatched to any gene: 6. This CDR3 contains 12 residues. CDR3 DNA sequence: TGTGCCCACGGGACAGGAAACTACGAGCAGTACTTC. Its protein product is CAHGTGNYEQYF.

This chain links TRBV7-2 with TRBJ2-7, with D perhaps TRBD2 (5 bases). V was trimmed by 8 bases and J by 0 bases, leaving 14 bases between them. In germline, CDR1 is SGHTA, CDR2 FQGNSA. CDR3 length: 14 amino acids. The CDR3 region is CASHGAGLSYEQYF. The CDR3 bases are TGTGCCAGCCACGGTGCGGGCCTCTCCTACGAGCAGTACTTC.

The chain couples TRBV11-2 to TRBJ2-7, with 7 bases aligning to TRBD1. Germline V CDR1 and CDR2: SGHAT, FQNNGV. V shed 7 bases and J 7 bases; nucleotides not matched to a gene: 7. The CDR3 extends over 12 amino acids. The CDR3 here is CASTRDSWEQYF. As DNA, the CDR3 is TGTGCCAGCACTCGGGACAGCTGGGAGCAGTACTTC.

This chain connects TRBV6-5 to TRBJ1-2; D remains ambiguous. CDR3 length: 14 amino acids. Trimming took 2 bases from V and 2 from J, leaving 9 bases between them. Per the germline V gene, CDR1 is MNHEY and CDR2 is SVGAGI. CDR3 amino acids: CASSYRTSNYGYTF. CDR3 sequence (DNA): TGTGCCAGCAGTTACCGGACGTCCAACTATGGCTACACCTTC.

In DNA, the CDR3 is TGTGCCAGCAGTTCTTTAGGATCGGCTGGGGCTGAAGCTTTCTTT. Translation: CASSSLGSAGAEAFF. This chain connects TRBV27 to TRBJ1-1, with no clear D. V was pared by 4 bases and J by 6 bases, with 18 bases between. Germline V CDR1 and CDR2: MNHEY, SMNVEV (reference sequence). The CDR3 sequence is 15 residues long.

V gene TRBV5-4 combines with J gene TRBJ2-5, with D hard to call. CDR1 and CDR2 (germline): SGHNT, YYREEE (reference sequence). The length of the CDR3 is 13 residues. The V and J ends lost 1 base and 3 bases respectively, with 7 bases between them. The CDR3 sequence: CASSLRSKETQYF. Here the CDR3 DNA reads TGTGCCAGCAGCTTGAGGTCTAAAGAGACCCAGTACTTC.

This chain links TRBV9 with TRBJ1-5, with D hard to call. From germline, CDR1 is SGDLS and CDR2 YYNGEE. This CDR3 has 19 amino acids. The V gene lost 0 bases and the J gene lost 1 base, with 20 bases spanning the gap. The CDR3 sequence is CASSVGGFQGMGSNQPQHF. The CDR3 nucleotides read TGTGCCAGCAGCGTAGGGGGTTTTCAAGGGATGGGGAGCAATCAGCCCCAGCATTTT.

For this clone: Other DNA sequences in the sample encode the same CDR3. V is TRBV18 and J is TRBJ2-5; D perhaps matches TRBD1 (5 bases). V was pared by 1 base and J by 3 bases, with 9 bases between. The CDR3 sequence is 14 residues long. The germline gives CDR1 KGHSH, CDR2 LQKENI. CDR3 region: CASSPLKGEETQYF. The CDR3 bases are TGTGCCAGCTCACCACTTAAAGGGGAAGAGACCCAGTACTTC. The whole variable domain, filled in from reference TRBV18 and TRBJ2-5, reads NAGVMQNPRHLVRRRGQEARLRCSPMKGHSHVYWYRQLPEEGLKFMVYLQKENIIDESGMPKERFSAEFPKEGPSILRIQQVVRGDSAAYFCASSPLKGEETQYFGPGTRLLVL.

This clone showed up just a few times. This chain links TRBV5-1 with TRBJ2-7, with D tentatively TRBD2 (5 bases). The V gene lost 0 bases and the J gene lost 0 bases, with 10 bases spanning the gap. There are 15 residues in the CDR3. CDR1 is SGHRS, CDR2 YFSETQ, per germline. The CDR3 reads CASSLDASSSYEQYF. CDR3 DNA sequence: TGCGCCAGCAGCTTGGACGCTAGCTCCTCCTACGAGCAGTACTTC.

The V call is TRBV6-6, the J call TRBJ2-7; 8 bases are a match to TRBD2. Germline lookup yields CDR1 MNHNY and CDR2 SVGAGI (reference sequence). V was pared by 5 bases and J by 3 bases, with 6 bases of the junction left unmatched. CDR3 length: 14 amino acids. CDR3 sequence reads: CASSQLADLYEQYF. The CDR3 DNA is TGTGCCAGCAGTCAACTAGCGGATCTCTACGAGCAGTACTTC.

This clone has a single count. This rearrangement joins TRBV7-3 to TRBJ2-1, with a tentative D call TRBD1 (5 bases). The CDR3 has 16 amino acids. Germline V gene sequence: CDR1 SGHTA, CDR2 FQGTGA. Trimming cost V 8 bases and J 10 bases, with 27 bases left between them. The CDR3 nucleotides are TGTGCCAGCGGATTGACGCGGACACCAGCTCGTTCCGAGCAGTTCTTC. This translates into CASGLTRTPARSEQFF.

The chain has TRBV4-1 and TRBJ2-1; D gene ambiguous. CDR1 is MGHRA, CDR2 YSYEKL, per germline. V was pared by 3 bases and J by 5 bases, with 20 bases between. The CDR3 sequence is 17 residues long. CDR3 residues: CASSQPFAVSGNNEQFF. DNA for the CDR3: TGCGCCAGCAGCCAGCCGTTCGCAGTTAGTGGCAACAATGAGCAGTTCTTC.

J is TRBJ2-2 and V is TRBV27; D gene ambiguous. CDR1 is MNHEY, CDR2 SMNVEV, per germline (reference sequence). The CDR3 covers 15 residues. Deletions cut 1 base from V and 6 bases from J, with 12 bases between. CDR3: CASSLYEATSGELFF. DNA of the CDR3: TGTGCCAGCAGTTTATATGAAGCTACGTCCGGGGAGCTGTTTTTT.

In regard to this clone: Other DNA sequences in the sample encode the same CDR3. V is TRBV11-2 and J is TRBJ1-1; D ambiguous. Trimming shortened V by 5 bases and J by 4 bases, and 5 bases separated the two germline ends. The CDR3 covers 11 residues. Germline loops: CDR1 SGHAT, CDR2 FQNNGV. This chain's CDR3 is CASSLATEAFF. Here the CDR3 DNA reads TGTGCCAGCAGCCTAGCCACTGAAGCTTTCTTT.

This sequence joins TRBV2 and TRBJ2-7, with D unclear. The CDR3 runs to 15 residues. Between the trimmed V and J ends, which lost 5 bases and 0 bases, there was a span of 14 bases. From germline, CDR1 is SNHLY and CDR2 FYNNEI. CDR3 in amino acids: CASSNTATSSYEQYF. The CDR3, as DNA: TGTGCCAGCAGTAACACAGCGACTTCCTCCTACGAGCAGTACTTC.

The chain joins TRBV28 to TRBJ1-1; D is undetermined. The V gene lost 7 bases and the J gene lost 10 bases, with 19 bases spanning the gap. The CDR3 has 13 amino acids. CDR1 is MDHEN, CDR2 SYDVKM, per germline. The CDR3 region has the DNA TGTGCCAGCAACCGGAACCATGATAGCGGAGCTTTCTTT. Its translation is CASNRNHDSGAFF.

This clone came up a few times. This chain connects TRBV6-1 to TRBJ1-2; no clear D. Germline-derived CDR1 and CDR2 are MNHNS and SASEGT. Trimming left V 5 bases short and J 5 bases short, with 9 bases between. The CDR3 runs 12 residues. The CDR3 nucleotides are TGTGCCAGCAGTAACAGCCGTTATGGCTACACCTTC. Translated, it gives CASSNSRYGYTF.

This sequence joins TRBV23-1 and TRBJ2-1, with 10 bases lining up with TRBD2. TRBV23-1 is an ORF, and what it does is uncertain. The CDR3 sequence is 14 residues long. Losses at the gene ends were 8 bases for V and 8 bases for J; bases not matched to a gene: 9. CDR3 sequence: CASLGASGSHEQFF. The CDR3 DNA sequence: TGCGCCAGCCTCGGCGCTAGCGGGAGCCATGAGCAGTTCTTC.